Here is one T cell receptor beta chain with its context. Its antigen remains unidentified. TCRdb's table, derived via immunoSEQ multiplex PCR, lists solely in-frame clones and lacks some. The sample lists over a million clones, more than 65% seen once, with about 1.5% in the top ten. These data belong to a study of shared clonotypes between healthy human individuals. Trimming cost V 4 bases and J 0 bases; bases outside gene matches: 6. In germline, CDR1 is SGHTS, CDR2 YDEGEE. This CDR3 region has 18 residues. Investigators divided CD4+ cells into CD45RA+ naive and CD45RA-negative memory subsets. Overall study findings and caveats: Researchers found naive subsets generally carried larger estimated richness than memory subsets.

The sequenced sample consisted of memory CD4+ T cells sorted from blood. The subset denotes: CD45RA-negative fraction. The TCR comes from a young man in good health. J is TRBJ2-3 and V is TRBV5-8; TRBD2 agrees at 15 bases. The CDR3 bases are TGTGCCAGCAGCACCGGGACTAGCGGGGGGTCTAGCACAGATACGCAGTATTTT. Its protein is CASSTGTSGGSSTDTQYF. The full variable domain, its missing parts supplied by reference TRBV5-8 and TRBJ2-3, is EAGVTQSPTHLIKTRGQQATLRCSPISGHTSVYWYQQALGLGLQFLLWYDEGEERNRGNFPPRFSGRQFPNYSSELNVNALELEDSALYLCASSTGTSGGSSTDTQYFGPGTRLTVL.